These 18 T cell receptor beta chains were all obtained from the same sample, sequenced in a study of blood T cell repertoires in COVID-19. TCRdb keeps only in-frame clones here, not all; method: immunoSEQ multiplex PCR. The sample carries 290,000 or so clones, about 87% recorded once. The sample consisted of peripheral blood. Receptors were obtained from an older man with acute or convalescent COVID-19.

This chain uses TRBV4-1 with TRBJ2-5; TRBD2 matches at 15 bases. CDR3 length: 19 residues. Germline V lookup: CDR1 MGHRA, CDR2 YSYEKL. V was clipped by 3 bases and J by 4 bases; unmatched bases: 12. The DNA for the CDR3 is TGCGCCAGCAGCCATACAGGACTAGCGGGGGGGCAGTTATTAGAGACCCAGTACTTC. The encoded protein is CASSHTGLAGGQLLETQYF.

J is TRBJ1-2 and V is TRBV6-2 or TRBV6-3; D not resolved. The CDR3 contains 11 residues. The germline V gene encodes CDR1 MNHEY and CDR2 SVGEGT. Trimming shortened V by 6 bases and J by 6 bases, and 8 bases separated the two germline ends. The CDR3 spells CASSPADGYTF. The CDR3 DNA reads TGTGCCAGCAGCCCGGCGGATGGCTACACCTTC.

This clone was picked up one time. The chain has TRBV3-1 (or the pseudogene TRBV3-2) and TRBJ1-6; 7 nucleotides align to TRBD1. This CDR3 region has 17 residues. Per the germline V gene, CDR1 is LGHDT and CDR2 is YNNKEL (reference sequence). V was pared by 1 base and J by 8 bases, with 11 bases of the junction left unmatched. CDR3 sequence reads: CASSQGGQGDLYSPLHF. CDR3 bases: TGTGCCAGCAGCCAAGGCGGCCAGGGGGATTTGTATTCACCCCTCCACTTT.

V gene TRBV6-2 or TRBV6-3 combines with J gene TRBJ2-2, with D possibly being TRBD2 (6 bases). The CDR3 has 16 residues. CDR1 MNHEY and CDR2 SVGEGT come from the germline V gene. The V end lost 6 bases, the J end lost 1 base, and 15 bases lay between the germline ends. This CDR3 reads CASSPPGGVNTGELFF. The CDR3, as DNA: TGTGCCAGCAGCCCGCCAGGCGGGGTGAACACCGGGGAGCTGTTTTTT.

V is TRBV4-2 and J is TRBJ1-4, with 8 nucleotides matching TRBD1. Trimming at V came to 5 bases and at J to 10 bases, leaving 12 bases not matched to a gene. Per the germline V gene, CDR1 is LGHNA and CDR2 is YNFKEQ. The CDR3 sequence is 15 residues long. The DNA of the CDR3 is TGTGCCAGCAGCGGTGAAACAGGGGGTTGGGGAAAACTGTTTTTT. Amino acid sequence: CASSGETGGWGKLFF.

The V and J genes are TRBV5-1 and TRBJ2-2; 10 positions match TRBD2. V dropped 2 bases and J dropped 4; count of bases not matched to a gene: 5. Germline V gene sequence: CDR1 SGHRS, CDR2 YFSETQ. The CDR3 consists of 16 residues. The CDR3 DNA reads as TGCGCCAGCAGCTTTCTAGCGGGGGCCACCACCGGGGAGCTGTTTTTT. Residues: CASSFLAGATTGELFF.

In this sample, this clone turned up a few times. The same CDR3 is also encoded by other DNA sequences in this sample. The chain combines TRBV5-4 with TRBJ1-1; TRBD1 aligns across 7 bases. Germline CDR1 and CDR2: SGHNT and YYREEE (reference sequence). The junction had 1 base not matched to a gene; V was cut back by 4 bases and J by 1 base. There are 13 residues in the CDR3. CDR3 DNA sequence: TGTGCCAGCAGCCGGGACAGGAACACTGAAGCTTTCTTT. It yields the protein CASSRDRNTEAFF.

V and J are TRBV24-1 and TRBJ1-5, with 9 bases aligning to TRBD1. Germline V lookup: CDR1 KGHDR, CDR2 SFDVKD. This CDR3 comprises 16 residues. The V segment lost 3 bases and the J segment 2 bases; nucleotides outside the gene matches: 4. The chain's CDR3 is CATSDGQGTGNQPQHF. In DNA form, the CDR3 reads TGTGCCACCAGTGATGGACAGGGGACAGGCAATCAGCCCCAGCATTTT.

V is TRBV5-1 and J is TRBJ1-4; TRBD1 is a possible D gene (5 bases). Germline V gene sequence: CDR1 SGHRS, CDR2 YFSETQ. This CDR3 region has 17 residues. V dropped 0 bases and J dropped 1 base, with 13 bases sitting between them. CDR3 sequence (DNA): TGCGCCAGCAGCTTGGAGGAGGGGTCGAGAACTAATGAAAAACTGTTTTTT. The encoded protein is CASSLEEGSRTNEKLFF.

CDR3 protein: CASSMRQGARNNSPLHF. In DNA, the CDR3 is TGTGCCAGTAGTATGCGACAGGGGGCGCGGAATAATTCACCCCTCCACTTT. This chain uses TRBV19 with TRBJ1-6, with TRBD1 identical over 10 bases. This CDR3 spans 17 amino acids. Per germline, CDR1 LNHDA and CDR2 SQIVND (reference sequence). V lost 3 bases and J lost 5; bases outside the gene matches: 7.

The CDR3 DNA reads TGTGCCAGCAGCTCCCGGACAGGGGGCCCCGTGGCCGGGGAGCTGTTTTTT. Translated: CASSSRTGGPVAGELFF. This rearrangement joins TRBV7-9 to TRBJ2-2; 11 bases line up with TRBD1. CDR3 length: 17 residues. Germline lookup yields CDR1 SEHNR and CDR2 FQNEAQ (reference sequence). The ends lost 4 bases at V and 6 bases at J; junction bases unmatched: 10. Full variable domain (remainder filled in from reference TRBV7-9 and TRBJ2-2): DTGVSQNPRHKITKRGQNVTFRCDPISEHNRLYWYRQTLGQGPEFLTYFQNEAQLEKSRLLSDRFSAERPKGSFSTLEIQRTEQGDSAMYLCASSSRTGGPVAGELFFGEGSRLTVL.

The chain has TRBV24-1 and TRBJ2-2; unclear D gene. From germline, CDR1 is KGHDR and CDR2 SFDVKD. CDR3 length: 14 residues. Between the trimmed V and J ends, which lost 4 bases and 7 bases, there was a span of 12 bases. Written as DNA, the CDR3 is TGTGCCACCAGTGAGGTTTTTGGTAGCGGGGAGCTGTTTTTT. Translation: CATSEVFGSGELFF.

J is TRBJ1-5 and V is TRBV18; the match to TRBD1 covers 7 bases. With 4 bases clipped from V and 5 bases from J, the junction kept 5 bases outside the gene matches. This CDR3 is built from 14 residues. In germline, CDR1 is KGHSH, CDR2 LQKENI. The CDR3 reads CASSQDRWYQPQHF. The DNA for the CDR3 is TGTGCCAGCTCACAGGACAGGTGGTATCAGCCCCAGCATTTT. Full variable domain (rest looked up from reference TRBV18 and TRBJ1-5): NAGVMQNPRHLVRRRGQEARLRCSPMKGHSHVYWYRQLPEEGLKFMVYLQKENIIDESGMPKERFSAEFPKEGPSILRIQQVVRGDSAAYFCASSQDRWYQPQHFGDGTRLSIL.

This clone appeared a single time. The rearrangement uses TRBV7-9 and TRBJ1-2; unclear D gene. The CDR3 sequence is 13 residues long. V lost 6 bases to trimming and J lost 2 bases, with 10 bases between them. The germline gives CDR1 SEHNR, CDR2 FQNEAQ (reference sequence). The CDR3 sequence: CASSLVENYGYTF. The DNA of the CDR3 is TGTGCCAGCAGTCTGGTGGAGAACTATGGCTACACCTTC.

The chain recombines TRBV7-2 with TRBJ1-3; unclear D gene. The CDR3 is 14 residues long. Germline loops: CDR1 SGHTA, CDR2 FQGNSA. V was shortened by 5 bases and J by 0 bases, with 8 bases between the two germline ends. The CDR3 here is CASSRSNSGNTIYF. The CDR3 nucleotides read TGTGCCAGCAGCCGTTCTAACTCTGGAAACACCATATATTTT.

V gene TRBV15 combines with J gene TRBJ1-6; TRBD1 matches 7 bases. There are 15 residues in the CDR3. From germline, CDR1 is LNHNV and CDR2 YYDKDF (reference sequence). After removal of 3 bases from V and 7 bases from J, the junction contained 6 bases not matched to a gene. In nucleotides, the CDR3 is TGTGCCACCAGCAGCGAGCCACAGGGGAATTCACCCCTCCACTTT. Translated, it gives CATSSEPQGNSPLHF.

The sample holds a few counts of this clone. The chain employs TRBV5-1 and TRBJ2-2; TRBD2 is a possible D gene (6 bases). Trimming took 0 bases from V and 0 from J, leaving 12 bases between them. This CDR3 is 17 amino acids long. CDR1 is SGHRS, CDR2 YFSETQ, per germline. CDR3 sequence reads: CASSLGAGTANTGELFF. CDR3 nucleotide sequence: TGCGCCAGCAGCTTGGGGGCGGGAACCGCGAACACCGGGGAGCTGTTTTTT.

On this clone itself: One end of the junction does not line up with germline, which may come from a read error. V gene TRBV28 combines with J gene TRBJ2-7; 9 nucleotides agree with TRBD1. CDR3 size: 12 residues. CDR1 is MDHEN and CDR2 is SYDVKM in the germline V gene. The CDR3 loop is CASSPVGQGLHF. The CDR3 region has the DNA TGTGCCAGCAGTCCGGTTGGACAGGGGTTACACTTC.